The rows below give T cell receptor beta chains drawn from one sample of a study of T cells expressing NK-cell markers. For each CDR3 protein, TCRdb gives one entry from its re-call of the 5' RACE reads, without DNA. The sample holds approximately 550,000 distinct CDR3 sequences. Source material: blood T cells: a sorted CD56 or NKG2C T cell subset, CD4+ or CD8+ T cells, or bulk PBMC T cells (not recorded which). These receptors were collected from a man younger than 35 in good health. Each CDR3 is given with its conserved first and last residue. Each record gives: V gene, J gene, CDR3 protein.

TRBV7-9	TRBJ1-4	CASSLSDLRDEKLFF
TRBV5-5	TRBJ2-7	CASSLSVSLSGKQYF
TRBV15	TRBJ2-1	CATSPDGGNYNEQFF
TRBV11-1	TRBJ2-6	CASSSSTGYIAGANVLTF
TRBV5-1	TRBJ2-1	CASSTGGDRGNEQFF
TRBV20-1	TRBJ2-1	CSARDTNSIEQFF
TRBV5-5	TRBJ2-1	CASSFERGHEQFF
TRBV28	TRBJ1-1	CASRRDRGSSEAFF
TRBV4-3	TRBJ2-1	CASSQLTSTRSYNEQFF
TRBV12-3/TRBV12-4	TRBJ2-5	CASNVAGGVPKETQYF
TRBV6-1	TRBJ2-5	CASREGQQKETQYF
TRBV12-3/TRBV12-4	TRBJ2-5	CASSLGLAEGETQYF
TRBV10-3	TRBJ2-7	CAITPGQSYEQYF
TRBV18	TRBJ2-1	CASSVPGLAEEQFF
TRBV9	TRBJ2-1	CASSVSYNEQFF
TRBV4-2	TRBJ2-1	CASSQAGEDNEQFF
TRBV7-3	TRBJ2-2	CASSLNPWAGTRSDTGELFF
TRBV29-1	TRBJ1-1	CSARLPDNRTLNTEAFF
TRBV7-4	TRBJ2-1	CAPPWGGRNEQFF
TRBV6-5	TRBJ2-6	CASSFGDISGANVLTF
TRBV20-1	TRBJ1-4	CSAAYPPREKLFF
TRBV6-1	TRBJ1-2	CASSEPRTGGVGYTF
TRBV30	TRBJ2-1	CAWSVLLAGVNEQFF
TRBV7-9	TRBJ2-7	CASSLGAGGQNEQYF
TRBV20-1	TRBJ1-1	CSAKAERYTEAFF
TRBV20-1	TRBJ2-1	CSARRDTSANEQFF
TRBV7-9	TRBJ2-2	CANHLLAETGELFF
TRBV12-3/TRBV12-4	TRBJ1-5	CASSLGGSAWIGDQPQHF
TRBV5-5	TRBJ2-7	CASSLGDPWDIYEQYF
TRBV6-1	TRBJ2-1	CASRDQSYNEQFF
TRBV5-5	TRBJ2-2	CASSRGQNTGELFF
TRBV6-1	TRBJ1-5	CASSEAASINQPQHF
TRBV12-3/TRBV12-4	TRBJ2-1	CASSSPGLAGGGEQFF
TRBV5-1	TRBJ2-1	CASSLTSGSPHAYNEQFF
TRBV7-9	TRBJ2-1	CASSGAAGNEQFF
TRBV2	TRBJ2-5	CASSRLAGGVQETQYF
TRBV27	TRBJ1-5	CASSLGIGRNSNQPQHF
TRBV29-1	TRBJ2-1	CSAAPLQGASYNEQFF
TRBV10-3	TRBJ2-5	CAISESAKTGGTQYF
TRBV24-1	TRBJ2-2	CAISRVSPPGELFF
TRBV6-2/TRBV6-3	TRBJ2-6	CASSTQADGSGANVLTF
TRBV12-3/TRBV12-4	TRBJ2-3	CASSSPPGLVPDTQYF
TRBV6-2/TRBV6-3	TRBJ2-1	CASTLPSRLEQFF
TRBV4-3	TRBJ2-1	CASSQGNLGDEQFF
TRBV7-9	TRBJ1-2	CASSFDSAEYGYTF
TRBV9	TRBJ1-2	CASSVTGDYGYTF
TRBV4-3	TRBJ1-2	CASSQDRGSFGYTF
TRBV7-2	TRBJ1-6	CASSPQRSSYNSPLHF
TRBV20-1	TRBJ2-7	CSATTGTRGEEQYF
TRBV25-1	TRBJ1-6	CASRLNAGSSPLHF
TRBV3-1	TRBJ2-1	CASSHAGTRASSSYNEQFF
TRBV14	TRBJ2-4	CASRSASDPGDIQYF
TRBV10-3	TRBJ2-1	CAIAREENNEQFF
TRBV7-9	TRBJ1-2	CASSSDRDRGGYTF
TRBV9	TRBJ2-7	CASSVGAQGRYEQYF
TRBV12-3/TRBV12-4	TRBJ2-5	CASRTSLKYQETQYF
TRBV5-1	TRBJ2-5	CASSRGSSGSVETQYF
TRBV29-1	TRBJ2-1	CSVGELAGYNEQFF